Following are 19 T cell receptor beta chains from one sample sequenced in a study of T cell repertoires in cytomegalovirus infection. MiXCR, run by TCRdb on the reads, gives a single entry per CDR3 protein. In the table there are roughly 630,000 distinct CDR3 sequences, roughly 26% of which are singletons. The sequencing input was CD8+ T cells from PBMCs. These receptors all stem from a human donor in good health (CMV status not recorded). Some clones in this sample may be carry-over from other donors' samples.

In its sample, this clonotype was seen once. The genes are TRBV24-1 and TRBJ2-2, with 7 bases fitting TRBD1. V lost 7 bases, J lost 4 bases, and 2 bases stayed unmatched. The V gene's germline CDR1 is KGHDR and CDR2 SFDVKD. The CDR3 runs to 13 residues. The CDR3 is CATRTGSTGELFF. In nucleotides, the CDR3 is TGTGCCACCAGGACAGGGTCCACCGGGGAGCTGTTTTTT.

This clonotype came up a few times. This chain links TRBV2 with TRBJ2-7; D not resolved. The V gene lost 3 bases and the J gene lost 4 bases, with 1 base spanning the gap. Germline V CDR1 and CDR2: SNHLY, FYNNEI. CDR3 length: 10 residues. The CDR3 nucleotides read TGTGCCAGCAGTGAGTACGAGCAGTACGTC. Protein product: CASSEYEQYV.

This clonotype came up a few times. The chain carries TRBV5-5 and TRBJ2-5; 8 nucleotides match TRBD2. From germline, CDR1 is SGHKS and CDR2 YYEKEE (reference sequence). CDR3 length: 16 amino acids. V shed 4 bases, J shed 1 base, and the junction held 9 bases outside the gene matches. The CDR3 here is CASSTGGGLIQETQYF. The CDR3 region has the DNA TGTGCCAGCAGCACCGGGGGGGGCCTGATCCAAGAGACCCAGTACTTC.

The chain couples TRBV7-2 to TRBJ2-3, with 9 bases aligning to TRBD2. V dropped 1 base and J dropped 2; count of bases not matched to a gene: 7. This CDR3 has 17 residues. CDR1 and CDR2 (germline): SGHTA, FQGNSA. CDR3 region: CASSLERGVWITDTQYF. The CDR3, as DNA: TGTGCCAGCAGCTTAGAGCGGGGGGTTTGGATCACAGATACGCAGTATTTT.

In regard to this clonotype: A much more abundant neighbour one base away suggests this may be a read error. The CDR3 loop reads CASSLRDPEINEKLFF. The CDR3 DNA is TGTGCCAGCAGTCTTCGAGACCCCGAAATTAATGAAAAACTGTTTTTT. The genes are TRBV28 and TRBJ1-4; D not resolved. This CDR3 region has 16 residues. Trimming stripped 5 bases from V and 4 bases from J, with 17 bases between. Germline CDR1 reads MDHEN; CDR2 reads SYDVKM.

This clonotype was recorded many times. V and J are TRBV7-6 and TRBJ2-5; TRBD1 matches 11 bases. CDR3 length: 15 residues. Trimming at V came to 6 bases and at J to 5 bases, leaving 8 bases not matched to a gene. Germline V gene lookup returns CDR1 SGHVS and CDR2 FNYEAQ. CDR3 residues: CASSQGQGALETQYF. The DNA for the CDR3 is TGTGCCAGCAGTCAAGGACAGGGGGCGCTCGAGACCCAGTACTTC.

The chain couples TRBV25-1 to TRBJ1-2, with D uncertain. The CDR3 has 13 amino acids. The V gene lost 8 bases and the J gene lost 5 bases, with 15 bases spanning the gap. Germline-derived CDR1 and CDR2 are MGHDK and SYGVNS. CDR3 sequence reads: CASHTSGGYGYTF. The CDR3 region has the DNA TGTGCCAGCCATACATCAGGAGGGTATGGCTACACCTTC.

This clonotype has more than one count but fewer than ten. V and J are TRBV5-1 and TRBJ2-1; D is uncertain. The CDR3 runs to 12 residues. The ends were cut back, 0 bases at V and 8 bases at J, with 6 bases in the middle. The germline V gene has CDR1 SGHRS and CDR2 YFSETQ. CDR3 coding DNA: TGCGCCAGCAGCTTGGATTCATATGAGCAGTTCTTC. Protein product: CASSLDSYEQFF.

The J gene is TRBJ1-2, the V gene TRBV14, with D perhaps TRBD1 (5 bases). This CDR3 has 17 residues. Germline V CDR1 and CDR2: SGHDN, FVKESK. V gave up 4 bases and J gave up 8 bases, with 26 bases separating them. CDR3 sequence (DNA): TGTGCCAGCAGCCGTACCGGGACCGCATTTAATCTCGAAGGCTACACCTTC. This sequence encodes CASSRTGTAFNLEGYTF.

This clonotype was observed a few times. The chain combines TRBV6-5 with TRBJ2-7; the D gene is possibly TRBD1 (6 bases). The CDR3 totals 17 residues. Trimming took 6 bases from V and 2 from J, leaving 23 bases between them. Germline V gene data show CDR1 as MNHEY and CDR2 as SVGAGI. CDR3 nucleotide sequence: TGTGCCAGCAGGCCCAGAATACGCCGGGACAAGACCTACGAGCAGTACTTC. It codes for CASRPRIRRDKTYEQYF.

This chain uses TRBV20-1 with TRBJ1-4, with 9 bases lining up with TRBD1. CDR3 size: 18 residues. CDR1 is DFQATT, CDR2 SNEGSKA, per germline (reference sequence). With V trimmed by 2 bases and J by 0 bases, 10 bases remained unmatched. The CDR3 reads CSARIRDRAPATNEKLFF. The CDR3, as DNA: TGCAGTGCTAGAATACGGGACAGGGCCCCCGCAACTAATGAAAAACTGTTTTTT.

There are a few counts of this clonotype. The chain joins TRBV6-6 to TRBJ1-5; D perhaps matches TRBD1 (6 bases). The CDR3 is 14 amino acids. V dropped 1 base and J dropped 7 bases, with 11 bases sitting between them. Germline V lookup: CDR1 MNHNY, CDR2 SVGAGI (reference sequence). This CDR3 reads CASSYYTGYQPQHF. CDR3 bases: TGTGCCAGCAGTTACTACACAGGGTACCAGCCCCAGCATTTT.

This clonotype was detected only a few times. V and J are TRBV12-3 or TRBV12-4 and TRBJ1-5; D remains ambiguous. Trimming took 1 base from V and 7 from J, leaving 11 bases between them. The CDR3 runs 14 residues. CDR3 coding DNA: TGTGCCAGCAGTTTAGGGCCTGGGAGCCAGCCCCAGCATTTT. It translates to CASSLGPGSQPQHF.

This clonotype turned up a few times. This chain connects TRBV6-5 to TRBJ2-1; TRBD1 matches 8 bases. The CDR3 runs 16 residues. With 4 bases clipped from V and 4 bases from J, the junction kept 9 bases outside the gene matches. CDR1 and CDR2 (germline): MNHEY, SVGAGI. CDR3 residues: CASSSMDRDHYNEQFF. The CDR3 DNA follows: TGTGCCAGCAGTTCTATGGACAGGGACCATTACAATGAGCAGTTCTTC.

This clonotype was detected ten times or more. The rearrangement joins TRBV6-6 to TRBJ1-1, with D tentatively TRBD1 (5 bases). CDR3 length: 14 residues. Per germline, CDR1 MNHNY and CDR2 SVGAGI (reference sequence). V was cut by 2 bases and J by 4 bases, with 11 bases left in between. CDR3 sequence (DNA): TGTGCCAGCAGTTACGGTGGGGGTGGCACTGAAGCTTTCTTT. It codes for CASSYGGGGTEAFF.

CDR3 DNA: TGTGCCAGCAGCTTGATATTCGGGGCCCTGAACACCGGGGAGCTGTTTTTT. Amino acids: CASSLIFGALNTGELFF. This sequence joins TRBV7-9 and TRBJ2-2; D assignment may be TRBD1 or TRBD2 (5 bases each). Germline-derived CDR1 and CDR2 are SEHNR and FQNEAQ (reference sequence). This CDR3 contains 17 residues. Trimming took 3 bases from V and 1 from J, leaving 15 bases between them.

The chain combines TRBV7-9 with TRBJ2-5; tentative D call: TRBD1 (6 bases). Trimming removed 5 bases at V and 4 bases at J, with 14 bases between. CDR3 size: 14 residues. Germline V gene lookup returns CDR1 SEHNR and CDR2 FQNEAQ (reference sequence). The CDR3 reads CASSPPAGAETQYF. The CDR3, as DNA: TGTGCCAGCAGCCCCCCCGCAGGGGCAGAGACCCAGTACTTC. The whole variable domain, remainder taken from reference TRBV7-9 and TRBJ2-5, is DTGVSQNPRHKITKRGQNVTFRCDPISEHNRLYWYRQTLGQGPEFLTYFQNEAQLEKSRLLSDRFSAERPKGSFSTLEIQRTEQGDSAMYLCASSPPAGAETQYFGPGTRLLVL.

The chain is built from TRBV6-6 and TRBJ2-1; TRBD2 aligns across 14 bases. Germline CDR1 MNHNY, CDR2 SVGAGI (reference sequence). This CDR3 spans 15 amino acids. J gave up 8 bases and V 6 bases, and 6 bases lay outside the gene matches. The CDR3 sequence: CASSILGLAGDEQFF. The CDR3 bases are TGTGCCAGCAGCATCTTGGGACTAGCGGGGGATGAGCAGTTCTTC.

This clonotype showed up many times. This sequence joins TRBV7-9 and TRBJ2-1, with 8 nucleotides matching TRBD2. Per the germline V gene, CDR1 is SEHNR and CDR2 is FQNEAQ (reference sequence). V shed 3 bases, J shed 5 bases, and the junction held 9 bases outside the gene matches. The CDR3 has 16 residues. This CDR3 is CASSFKGGGSDNEQFF. The CDR3 DNA follows: TGTGCCAGCAGCTTTAAAGGCGGGGGGTCCGACAATGAGCAGTTCTTC. Full variable domain (outside the CDR3, taken from reference TRBV7-9 and TRBJ2-1): DTGVSQNPRHKITKRGQNVTFRCDPISEHNRLYWYRQTLGQGPEFLTYFQNEAQLEKSRLLSDRFSAERPKGSFSTLEIQRTEQGDSAMYLCASSFKGGGSDNEQFFGPGTRLTVL.